The rows below give T cell receptor beta chains drawn from one sample of a study of spatial heterogeneity in lung cancer. TCRdb ran MiXCR on the 5' RACE reads and lists one entry per CDR3 protein. Of roughly 91,000 distinct CDR3 sequences listed, 15% to 25% were seen once; the top ten hold roughly 5.6%. This sample comprised PBMCs, obtained at surgery. Every receptor here comes from a male donor with early-stage non-small cell lung cancer. Each CDR3 is given with its conserved first and last residue. A D gene is named only where the DNA matches it firmly. Some rows have no size entry. The others give once, few or many, or a class for an expanded clone.

CDR3nt	CDR3aa	d_gene	v_gene	abundance	j_gene
TGTGCCAGCAGTTTAACTGTCTGGGATTCACCCCTCCACTTT	CASSLTVWDSPLHF	-	TRBV28	-	TRBJ1-6
TGCAGCGTTGCACAGGGCGCCTACGAGCAGTACTTC	CSVAQGAYEQYF	-	TRBV29-1	many	TRBJ2-7
TGTGCCAGCAGCTCACAGGGGGCTAATGAAAAACTGTTTTTT	CASSSQGANEKLFF	TRBD1	TRBV2	-	TRBJ1-4
TGCAGTGCTAGCCCTGGGGCTAGCGGGAAATACGAGCAGTACTTC	CSASPGASGKYEQYF	TRBD2	TRBV20-1	few	TRBJ2-7
TGTGCCAGCAGCCCCCCGGGAGGGGTCCGTGAGCAGTTCTTC	CASSPPGGVREQFF	TRBD2	TRBV11-2	once	TRBJ2-1
TGTGCCAGCAGCTTCATGGGGAACACTGAAGCTTTCTTT	CASSFMGNTEAFF	-	TRBV7-9	many	TRBJ1-1
TGTGCCAGCAGCCCCGGTAGCGGGGGCCCTTACGAGCAGTACTTC	CASSPGSGGPYEQYF	TRBD2	TRBV7-2	many	TRBJ2-7
TGTGCCACCAGCAGACCCCGGCGGGAGGTAGATACGCAGTATTTT	CATSRPRREVDTQYF	TRBD2	TRBV15	few	TRBJ2-3
TGCGCCAGCAGCCAAGATGGGGAGAGACCTTCCTACAATGAGCAGTTCTTC	CASSQDGERPSYNEQFF	-	TRBV4-1	few	TRBJ2-1
TGCGCCAGCAGCCAAGAACCGGGACCCTTTGCCGTGAACACCATATATTTT	CASSQEPGPFAVNTIYF	-	TRBV4-1	-	TRBJ1-3
TGTGCCAGCACCCCGGAACAGGGGGCCAATCAGCCCCAGCATTTT	CASTPEQGANQPQHF	TRBD1	TRBV4-2	-	TRBJ1-5
TGTGCCAGCAGCACAAACTCCGTGGGCTACGAGCAGTACTTC	CASSTNSVGYEQYF	-	TRBV11-1	few	TRBJ2-7
TGTGCCAGCAGCCTTACCGGGAGGGACAGGGGGCCCGGGGCCAACGTCCTGACTTTC	CASSLTGRDRGPGANVLTF	-	TRBV21-1	-	TRBJ2-6
TGTGCCAGCAGCCGCTACAGCGACGAGCAGTACTTC	CASSRYSDEQYF	-	TRBV14	once	TRBJ2-7
TGTGCCAGCACGGGCCAAGGGGGGTACGAGCAGTACTTC	CASTGQGGYEQYF	-	TRBV28	once	TRBJ2-7
TGTGCCAGCAGTTATCGTGGGGAAGCGCTAGCCAAAAACATTCAGTACTTC	CASSYRGEALAKNIQYF	-	TRBV11-3	-	TRBJ2-4
TGTGCCAGCAGTTCCCCGGGACCTCTTACCCTCTTTCCCTACGAGCAGTACTTC	CASSSPGPLTLFPYEQYF	-	TRBV27	few	TRBJ2-7
TGCGCCAGCAGCCAGGGGGGGCTGGGAAACATTCAGTACTTC	CASSQGGLGNIQYF	-	TRBV4-1	few	TRBJ2-4
TGTGCCAGCAGCCCCCGGTCAGACTCCTACGAGCAGTACTTC	CASSPRSDSYEQYF	-	TRBV9	-	TRBJ2-7
TGTGCCAGCAGTTTAAACGCAGGGGGCCGTGGCTACACCTTC	CASSLNAGGRGYTF	TRBD1	TRBV27	-	TRBJ1-2
TGTGCCAGCAGGAGGGGGGGCACAGGGAGCGAGCAGTACTTC	CASRRGGTGSEQYF	-	TRBV5-6	-	TRBJ2-7
TGTGCCAGCAGCTTTAAGAAGAACACTGAAGCTTTCTTT	CASSFKKNTEAFF	-	TRBV11-2	few	TRBJ1-1
TGTGCCAGCAGCTTCGGGACTAGCGGGGGATGGACTGAGCAGTTCTTC	CASSFGTSGGWTEQFF	TRBD2	TRBV7-2	-	TRBJ2-1
TGTGCCAGCAGCGTAGCTGGGCAGGGGACTGAAGCTTTCTTT	CASSVAGQGTEAFF	-	TRBV9	-	TRBJ1-1
TGTGCCAGCATCGGGTTCGGGAGAACAGATACGCAGTATTTT	CASIGFGRTDTQYF	-	TRBV7-9	-	TRBJ2-3
TGTGCCCGGAGGCCCAATCAGCCCCAGCATTTT	CARRPNQPQHF	-	TRBV6-5	few	TRBJ1-5
TGTGCCAGCAGCTTAGGTGGGGGGAGGAGCCAGCCCCAGCATTTT	CASSLGGGRSQPQHF	-	TRBV7-9	-	TRBJ1-5
TGTGCCAGCAGCCCACAGGGATCTAACTATGGCTACACCTTC	CASSPQGSNYGYTF	-	TRBV7-9	-	TRBJ1-2
TGTGCCAGTAGTTCCAACTATAACACAAGGGTATACGAGCAGTACTTC	CASSSNYNTRVYEQYF	-	TRBV19	few	TRBJ2-7
TGTGCCAGCAGTACAACAGGGGCACCCCTCCACTTT	CASSTTGAPLHF	TRBD1	TRBV12-3/TRBV12-4	few	TRBJ1-6
TGTGCCAGCAGCCACCCCTTGACGGGGTGGGCTTTCTTT	CASSHPLTGWAFF	-	TRBV7-6	many	TRBJ1-1
TGTGCCACCAGTGACCGGACAGGAGTCCACACAGATACGCAGTATTTT	CATSDRTGVHTDTQYF	TRBD1	TRBV24-1	few	TRBJ2-3
TGCGCCAGCAGTTGGCGGGGGAACACCGGGGAGCTGTTTTTT	CASSWRGNTGELFF	-	TRBV5-1	few	TRBJ2-2
TGTGCCAGCAAAGGGGAGGGCCAAGTGGATACGCAGTATTTT	CASKGEGQVDTQYF	TRBD2	TRBV2	-	TRBJ2-3
TGTGCCAGCAGCTCTGGGGTTGGTGAAGCTTTCTTT	CASSSGVGEAFF	-	TRBV11-2	-	TRBJ1-1
TGTGCCAGCAGTTTAGACGAAGGGGGCTGGGAGACCCAGTACTTC	CASSLDEGGWETQYF	TRBD1	TRBV12-3/TRBV12-4	-	TRBJ2-5
TGTGCCAGCAGTCCTAGACATCAGGGGGTCAGCTATGGCTACACCTTC	CASSPRHQGVSYGYTF	TRBD1	TRBV7-2	many	TRBJ1-2
TGTGCCACCAGCAGAGAGCAGGTGAACACCGGGGAGCTGTTTTTT	CATSREQVNTGELFF	-	TRBV15	-	TRBJ2-2
TGTGCCACCAGTGAAGGGGTTCACTACAATGAGCAGTTCTTC	CATSEGVHYNEQFF	-	TRBV24-1	-	TRBJ2-1
TGCGCCAGCAGCGTGACAGGGAATAGCAATCAGCCCCAGCATTTT	CASSVTGNSNQPQHF	TRBD1	TRBV5-1	-	TRBJ1-5
TGTGCCAGCAGACCCCCCGGGGGTACGGACACTGAAGCTTTCTTT	CASRPPGGTDTEAFF	-	TRBV12-3/TRBV12-4	few	TRBJ1-1
TGTGCCAGCAGCCCCGGGGGGTATAGCAATCAGCCCCAGCATTTT	CASSPGGYSNQPQHF	-	TRBV7-9	many	TRBJ1-5